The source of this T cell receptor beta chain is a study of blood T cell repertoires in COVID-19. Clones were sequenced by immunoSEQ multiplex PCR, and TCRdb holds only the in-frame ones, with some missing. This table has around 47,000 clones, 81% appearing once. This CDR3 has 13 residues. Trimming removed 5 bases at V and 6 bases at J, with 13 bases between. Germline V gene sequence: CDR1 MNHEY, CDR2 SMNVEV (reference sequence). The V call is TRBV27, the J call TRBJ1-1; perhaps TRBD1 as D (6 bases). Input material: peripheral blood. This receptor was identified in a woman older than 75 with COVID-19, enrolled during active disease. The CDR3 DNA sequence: TGTGCCAGCAGTAAAAACAGGGTCGCTGAAGCTTTCTTT. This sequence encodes CASSKNRVAEAFF.